Below, 9 T cell receptor beta chains from the same sample are listed, as sequenced in a study of control samples from healthy donors and cancer patients. Profiling relied on immunoSEQ multiplex PCR, and the TCRdb table lists in-frame clones only, not all of them. Here the sample spans approximately 97,000 clones, about 85% being singletons. Sequenced sample: blood. These receptors came from a man younger than 45 in good health.

The rearrangement uses TRBV6-5 and TRBJ2-7; 9 positions agree with TRBD1. CDR1 is MNHEY and CDR2 is SVGAGI in the germline V gene. The CDR3 covers 14 residues. Trimming at V came to 6 bases and at J to 3 bases, leaving 6 bases not matched to a gene. The DNA for the CDR3 is TGTGCCAGCAGGGCCGGGACAGGGATCTACGAGCAGTACTTC. It yields the protein CASRAGTGIYEQYF.

This clone has a handful of counts. The chain combines TRBV7-9 with TRBJ1-2; D is ambiguous. This CDR3 contains 12 residues. CDR1 is SEHNR, CDR2 FQNEAQ, per germline (reference sequence). The V end was cut by 5 bases, the J end by 4 bases, with 8 bases between. The CDR3 sequence is CASSLGVYGYTF. CDR3 sequence (DNA): TGTGCCAGCAGCCTGGGAGTCTATGGCTACACCTTC.

This clone was detected only once. The sample carries other DNA sequences with the same CDR3. The chain combines TRBV4-1 with TRBJ1-2; perhaps TRBD1 as D (5 bases). The V end lost 0 bases, the J end lost 7 bases, and 12 bases lay between the germline ends. The CDR3 totals 14 residues. In germline, CDR1 is MGHRA, CDR2 YSYEKL. CDR3 bases: TGCGCCAGCAGCCAAGATCCGGGGGACTCTGGCTACACCTTC. Translated, it gives CASSQDPGDSGYTF.

This clone was found once. The rearrangement joins TRBV6-5 to TRBJ1-2, with D possibly TRBD1 on 5 matching bases. The CDR3 totals 13 residues. CDR1 and CDR2 (germline): MNHEY, SVGAGI. V lost 10 bases and J 1 base, leaving 13 bases between the germline ends. CDR3 sequence (DNA): TGTGCCACAAAAGGGGCTATTAACTATGGCTACACCTTC. Amino acid sequence: CATKGAINYGYTF.

The genes are TRBV10-1 and TRBJ1-6, with TRBD1 as a possible D gene (6 bases). The CDR3 is 13 amino acids. Germline lookup yields CDR1 WNHNN and CDR2 SYGVQD (reference sequence). V shed 6 bases and J shed 8 bases, with 11 bases lying between them. Here the CDR3 DNA reads TGCGCCAGCAGGAGGGACAAAGATTCACCCCTCCACTTT. Translation gives CASRRDKDSPLHF.

This sequence joins TRBV6-1 and TRBJ1-1, with TRBD1 matching 9 bases. CDR3 length: 15 residues. Per the germline V gene, CDR1 is MNHNS and CDR2 is SASEGT. The junction had 5 bases not matched to a gene; V was cut back by 0 bases and J by 6 bases. The CDR3 spells CASSEAVGQGSEAFF. The DNA of the CDR3 is TGTGCCAGCAGTGAAGCAGTCGGACAGGGGTCTGAAGCTTTCTTT.

The chain links TRBV3-1 (or the pseudogene TRBV3-2) to TRBJ2-3; 11 nucleotides match TRBD2. The V and J ends lost 8 bases and 0 bases, in that order; junction bases with no gene match: 7. From germline, CDR1 is LGHDT and CDR2 YNNKEL (reference sequence). The CDR3 is 16 residues long. The CDR3: CASRGLAANSTDTQYF. The DNA of the CDR3 is TGTGCCAGCCGGGGACTAGCGGCGAATAGCACAGATACGCAGTATTTT.

The chain has TRBV25-1 and TRBJ2-1; TRBD1 might be the D (5 bases). This CDR3 contains 16 residues. Germline CDR1 is MGHDK and CDR2 is SYGVNS. The ends were cut back, 4 bases at V and 4 bases at J, with 17 bases in the middle. For the CDR3, the DNA is TGTGCCAGCAGTGTAAAGGTTGAACAGGTGTACAATGAGCAGTTCTTC. Translated: CASSVKVEQVYNEQFF.

The chain employs TRBV2 and TRBJ2-3; TRBD1 is a possible D gene (6 bases). Germline V gene data show CDR1 as SNHLY and CDR2 as FYNNEI. Trimming shortened V by 6 bases and J by 0 bases, and 10 bases separated the two germline ends. CDR3 length equals 14 residues. The CDR3, as DNA: TGTGCCAGCAGGTGGACAGCGAGCACAGATACGCAGTATTTT. Translation: CASRWTASTDTQYF.